The T cell receptor (beta chain) under discussion was sequenced for a study of OX40 agonist ivuxolimab in advanced cancers. On the study more broadly: Three patients, one with hepatocellular carcinoma and two with cutaneous melanoma, responded partially.

Assay used: immunoSEQ multiplex PCR; TCRdb lists only in-frame clones, some missing. The sample shows 55,000 to 90,000 clones, about 86% of them seen only once. The sequences come from CD4+ or CD8+ T cells sorted from blood, collected in a trial of the OX40 agonist ivuxolimab. This receptor was obtained from an adult with an advanced solid tumor such as melanoma, head and neck, liver or kidney cancer.

This CDR3 is CASSVGVDTIYF. The CDR3, as DNA: TGTGCCAGCAGCGTGGGTGTAGACACCATATATTTT. The chain links TRBV5-3 to TRBJ1-3; the D is unclear. TRBV5-3 is treated as an ORF (open reading frame) with a function not yet certain. The V gene lost 8 bases and the J gene lost 8 bases, with 14 bases spanning the gap. The CDR3 runs 12 residues.